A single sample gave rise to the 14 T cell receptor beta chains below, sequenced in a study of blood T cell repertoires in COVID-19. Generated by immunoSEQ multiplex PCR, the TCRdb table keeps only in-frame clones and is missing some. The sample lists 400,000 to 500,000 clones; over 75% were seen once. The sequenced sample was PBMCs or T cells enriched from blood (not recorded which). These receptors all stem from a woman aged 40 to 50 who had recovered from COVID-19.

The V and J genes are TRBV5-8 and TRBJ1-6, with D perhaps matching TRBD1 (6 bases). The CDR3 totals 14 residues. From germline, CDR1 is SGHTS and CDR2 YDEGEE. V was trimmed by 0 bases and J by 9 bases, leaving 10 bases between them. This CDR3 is CASSLEGGGSPLHF. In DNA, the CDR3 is TGTGCCAGCAGCTTGGAGGGGGGGGGTTCACCCCTCCACTTT.

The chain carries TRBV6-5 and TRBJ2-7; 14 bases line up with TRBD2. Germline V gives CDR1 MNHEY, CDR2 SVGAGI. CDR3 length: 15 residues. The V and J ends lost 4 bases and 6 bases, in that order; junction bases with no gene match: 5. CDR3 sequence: CASSSRLAGGREQYF. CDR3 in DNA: TGTGCCAGCAGTTCGAGACTAGCGGGAGGGCGCGAGCAGTACTTC.

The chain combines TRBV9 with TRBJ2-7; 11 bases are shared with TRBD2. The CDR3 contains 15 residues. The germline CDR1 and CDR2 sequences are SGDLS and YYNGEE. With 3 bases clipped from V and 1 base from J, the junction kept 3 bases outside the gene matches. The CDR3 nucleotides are TGTGCCAGCAGCGGGCGACTAGCGGGATCCTACGAGCAGTACTTC. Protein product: CASSGRLAGSYEQYF.

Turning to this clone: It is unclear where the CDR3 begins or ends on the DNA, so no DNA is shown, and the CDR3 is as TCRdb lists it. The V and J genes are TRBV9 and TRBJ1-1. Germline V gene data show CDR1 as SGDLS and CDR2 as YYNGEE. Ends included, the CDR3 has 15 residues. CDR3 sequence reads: CASGRSFGEGTEAFF.

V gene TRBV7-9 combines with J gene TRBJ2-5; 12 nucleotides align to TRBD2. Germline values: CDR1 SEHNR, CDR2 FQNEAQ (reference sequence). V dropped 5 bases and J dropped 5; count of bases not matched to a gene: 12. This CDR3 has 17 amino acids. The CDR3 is CASSLTARLAGVETQYF. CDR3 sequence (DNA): TGTGCCAGCAGCCTAACCGCGCGACTAGCGGGAGTTGAGACCCAGTACTTC.

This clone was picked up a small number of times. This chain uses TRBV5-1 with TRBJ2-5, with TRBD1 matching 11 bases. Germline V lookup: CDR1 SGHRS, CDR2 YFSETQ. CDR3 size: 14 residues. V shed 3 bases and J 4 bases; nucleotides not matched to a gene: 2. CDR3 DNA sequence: TGCGCCAGCAGCTACGGGACAGGGGGAGAGACCCAGTACTTC. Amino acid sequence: CASSYGTGGETQYF.

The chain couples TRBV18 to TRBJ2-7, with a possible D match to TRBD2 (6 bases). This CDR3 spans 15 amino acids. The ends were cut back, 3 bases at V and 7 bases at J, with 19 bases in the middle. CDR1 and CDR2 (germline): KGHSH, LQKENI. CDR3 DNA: TGTGCCAGCTCACCCCCGGGACTGACATTAATAGAGCAGTACTTC. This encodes CASSPPGLTLIEQYF.

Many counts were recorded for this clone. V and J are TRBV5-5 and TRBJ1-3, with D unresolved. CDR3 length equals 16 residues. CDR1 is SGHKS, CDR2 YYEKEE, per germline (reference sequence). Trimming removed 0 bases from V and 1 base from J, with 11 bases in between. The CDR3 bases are TGTGCCAGCAGCTTGGCAGCAGCAGGATCTGGAAACACCATATATTTT. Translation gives CASSLAAAGSGNTIYF.

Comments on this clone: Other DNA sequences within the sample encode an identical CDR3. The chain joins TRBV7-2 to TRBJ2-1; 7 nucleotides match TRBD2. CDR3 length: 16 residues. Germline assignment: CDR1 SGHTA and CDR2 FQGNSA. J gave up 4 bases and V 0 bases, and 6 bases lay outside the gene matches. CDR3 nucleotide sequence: TGTGCCAGCAGCTTAGCCGGGGCTAGCGGTTACAATGAGCAGTTCTTC. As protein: CASSLAGASGYNEQFF.

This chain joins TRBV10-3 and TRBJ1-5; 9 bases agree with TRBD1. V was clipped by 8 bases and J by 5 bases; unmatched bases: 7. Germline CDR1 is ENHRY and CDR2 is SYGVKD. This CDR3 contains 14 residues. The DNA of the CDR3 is TGTGCCATCGCCGCGGGACAGGGTGATCAGCCCCAGCATTTT. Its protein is CAIAAGQGDQPQHF.

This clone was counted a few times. DNA of the CDR3: TGCGCCAGCCGTACAGGGCCGAATAGCAATCAGCCCCAGCATTTT. Translated, it gives CASRTGPNSNQPQHF. The genes are TRBV5-1 and TRBJ1-5, with D possibly matching TRBD1 (6 bases). Germline V lookup: CDR1 SGHRS, CDR2 YFSETQ. This CDR3 is 15 amino acids long. V shed 7 bases and J shed 0 bases, with 14 bases lying between them. Filled out from reference TRBV5-1 and TRBJ1-5, the complete variable domain reads KAGVTQTPRYLIKTRGQQVTLSCSPISGHRSVSWYQQTPGQGLQFLFEYFSETQRNKGNFPGRFSGRQFSNSRSEMNVSTLELGDSALYLCASRTGPNSNQPQHFGDGTRLSIL.

The CDR3 bases are TGTGCCAGCAGCTTAACTGCGACTCAACTAACGAACACTGAAGCTTTCTTT. This encodes CASSLTATQLTNTEAFF. The chain employs TRBV7-6 and TRBJ1-1; D gene ambiguous. Germline V CDR1 and CDR2: SGHVS, FNYEAQ. The CDR3 totals 17 residues. Trimming shortened V by 2 bases and J by 1 base, and 17 bases separated the two germline ends.

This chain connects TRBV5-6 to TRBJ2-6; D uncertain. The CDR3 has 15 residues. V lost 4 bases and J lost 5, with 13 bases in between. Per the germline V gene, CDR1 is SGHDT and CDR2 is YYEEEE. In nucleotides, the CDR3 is TGTGCCAGCAGCCTCCAGATGTACAGGGCCAACGTCCTGACTTTC. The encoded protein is CASSLQMYRANVLTF.

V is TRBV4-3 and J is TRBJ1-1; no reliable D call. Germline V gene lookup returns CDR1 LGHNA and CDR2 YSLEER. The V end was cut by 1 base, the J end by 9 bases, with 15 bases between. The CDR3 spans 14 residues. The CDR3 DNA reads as TGCGCCAGCAGCCAAGCCCAGAGGGAAGGGAAAGCTTTCTTT. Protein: CASSQAQREGKAFF.